These 8 T cell receptor beta chains originate from one sample sequenced in a study of shared clonotypes between healthy human individuals. Measured with immunoSEQ multiplex PCR; TCRdb has only the in-frame clones, and not every one. Among around 610,000 clones, approximately 96% were seen once, and the ten largest hold more than 0.085%. Selected positively for CCR7 and CD45RO-negative, naive CD8 cells excluded terminally differentiated effector memory CD45RA+ cells. The sequencing input was naive CD8+ T cells sorted from blood. Receptor source: a woman aged 30 to 39 in good health.

V and J are TRBV2 and TRBJ2-7; TRBD2 might be the D (6 bases). Trimming left V 4 bases short and J 2 bases short, with 12 bases between. The CDR3 is 14 amino acids. Germline values: CDR1 SNHLY, CDR2 FYNNEI. The CDR3, as DNA: TGTGCCAGCAGTGCGGGGTGGGGGGCCTACGAGCAGTACTTC. Translation gives CASSAGWGAYEQYF.

The chain carries TRBV6-1 and TRBJ2-3; maybe TRBD2 (5 bases). Germline V gives CDR1 MNHNS, CDR2 SASEGT. V dropped 8 bases and J dropped 2 bases, with 8 bases sitting between them. This CDR3 is 12 amino acids long. The CDR3 DNA sequence: TGTGCCAGCGAGGACTTCACAGATACGCAGTATTTT. This encodes CASEDFTDTQYF.

The V gene is TRBV25-1, the J gene TRBJ1-5; D ambiguous. Germline V gene lookup returns CDR1 MGHDK and CDR2 SYGVNS. Trimming took 4 bases from V and 4 from J, leaving 5 bases between them. The CDR3 is 12 residues long. The CDR3 here is CASSGYNQPQHF. The CDR3 DNA reads TGTGCCAGCAGTGGTTATAATCAGCCCCAGCATTTT.

This clone occurred once. J is TRBJ2-7 and V is TRBV7-9; no clear D. With 1 base removed from V and 2 bases from J, the gap between germline ends came to 9 bases. Germline V CDR1 and CDR2: SEHNR, FQNEAQ (reference sequence). The CDR3 runs to 14 residues. In DNA, the CDR3 is TGTGCCAGCAGCTTAGACGGTGCTCCCTACGAGCAGTACTTC. It translates to CASSLDGAPYEQYF. Together with reference TRBV7-9 and TRBJ2-7, the CDR3 gives the full variable domain: DTGVSQNPRHKITKRGQNVTFRCDPISEHNRLYWYRQTLGQGPEFLTYFQNEAQLEKSRLLSDRFSAERPKGSFSTLEIQRTEQGDSAMYLCASSLDGAPYEQYFGPGTRLTVT.

The genes are TRBV5-6 and TRBJ2-2; 10 nucleotides align to TRBD2. This CDR3 region has 15 residues. V gave up 1 base and J gave up 7 bases; unmatched junction bases: 4. Germline V CDR1 and CDR2: SGHDT, YYEEEE. The CDR3 nucleotides read TGTGCCAGCAGCTTGACTAGCGGGATGAGCGGGGAGCTGTTTTTT. Residues: CASSLTSGMSGELFF.

This chain connects TRBV10-2 to TRBJ2-4; D is perhaps TRBD1 or TRBD2 (6 bases each). The CDR3 loop spans 15 amino acids. Germline V gene data show CDR1 as WSHSY and CDR2 as SAAADI. V gave up 6 bases and J gave up 1 base, with 13 bases separating them. CDR3 sequence: CASRAEGGAKNIQYF. The CDR3 nucleotides are TGCGCCAGCAGGGCAGAAGGGGGGGCCAAAAACATTCAGTACTTC.

The rearrangement uses TRBV9 and TRBJ2-1; D ambiguous. Germline V gene sequence: CDR1 SGDLS, CDR2 YYNGEE. The CDR3 contains 13 residues. The V and J ends lost 3 bases and 6 bases respectively, with 10 bases between them. CDR3 in amino acids: CASSAFLSNEQFF. The CDR3 region has the DNA TGTGCCAGCAGCGCCTTCCTTTCCAATGAGCAGTTCTTC. Supplemented by reference TRBV9 and TRBJ2-1, the full variable domain reads DSGVTQTPKHLITATGQRVTLRCSPRSGDLSVYWYQQSLDQGLQFLIQYYNGEERAKGNILERFSAQQFPDLHSELNLSSLELGDSALYFCASSAFLSNEQFFGPGTRLTVL.

The V gene is TRBV27, the J gene TRBJ2-7; TRBD2 agrees at 9 bases. The CDR3 runs 15 residues. V lost 3 bases to trimming and J lost 0 bases; unmatched junction nucleotides: 3. The germline V gene has CDR1 MNHEY and CDR2 SMNVEV (reference sequence). CDR3 coding DNA: TGTGCCAGCAGTTTGGTAGCGGGAGACTCCTACGAGCAGTACTTC. Amino acid sequence: CASSLVAGDSYEQYF.